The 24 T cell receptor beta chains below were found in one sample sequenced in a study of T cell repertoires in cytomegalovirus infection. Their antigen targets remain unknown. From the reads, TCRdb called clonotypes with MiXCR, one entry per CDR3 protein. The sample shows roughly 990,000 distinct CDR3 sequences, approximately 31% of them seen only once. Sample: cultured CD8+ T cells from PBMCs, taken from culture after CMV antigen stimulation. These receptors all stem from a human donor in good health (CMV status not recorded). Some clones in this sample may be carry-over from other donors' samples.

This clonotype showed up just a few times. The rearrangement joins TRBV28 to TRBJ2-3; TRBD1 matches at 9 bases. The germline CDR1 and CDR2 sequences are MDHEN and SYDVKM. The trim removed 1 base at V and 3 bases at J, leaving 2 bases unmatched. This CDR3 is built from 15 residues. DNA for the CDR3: TGTGCCAGCAGTTTATACGGGACAGGGACAGATACGCAGTATTTT. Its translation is CASSLYGTGTDTQYF.

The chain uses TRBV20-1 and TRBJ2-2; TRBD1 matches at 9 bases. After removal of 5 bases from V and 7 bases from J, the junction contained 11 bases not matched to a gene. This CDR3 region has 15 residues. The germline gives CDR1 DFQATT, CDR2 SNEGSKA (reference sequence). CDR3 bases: TGCAGTGCTTCGACCGGGACAGGGATTCACGGGGAGCTGTTTTTT. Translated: CSASTGTGIHGELFF.

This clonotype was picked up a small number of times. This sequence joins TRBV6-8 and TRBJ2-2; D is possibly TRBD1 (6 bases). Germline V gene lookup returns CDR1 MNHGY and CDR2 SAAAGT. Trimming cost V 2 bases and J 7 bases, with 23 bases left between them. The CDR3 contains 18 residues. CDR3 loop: CASSYDPGVSPKGGELFF. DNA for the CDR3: TGTGCCAGCAGTTACGATCCAGGGGTCTCCCCGAAGGGCGGGGAGCTGTTTTTT.

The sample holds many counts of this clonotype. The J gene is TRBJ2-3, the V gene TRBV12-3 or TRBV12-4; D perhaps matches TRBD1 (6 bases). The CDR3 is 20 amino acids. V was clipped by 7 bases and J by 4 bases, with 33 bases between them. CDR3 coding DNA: TGTGCCAGCAACCCCGTGCCTGGGCAGAGGGGACAAGGATCCGCAGATACGCAGTATTTT. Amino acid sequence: CASNPVPGQRGQGSADTQYF.

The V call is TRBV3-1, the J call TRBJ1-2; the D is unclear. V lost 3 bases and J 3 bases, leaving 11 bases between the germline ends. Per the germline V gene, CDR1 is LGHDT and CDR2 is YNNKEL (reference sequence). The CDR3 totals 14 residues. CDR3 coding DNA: TGTGCCAGCAGCCAGAGGGTAAGGGACTATGGCTACACCTTC. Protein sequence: CASSQRVRDYGYTF.

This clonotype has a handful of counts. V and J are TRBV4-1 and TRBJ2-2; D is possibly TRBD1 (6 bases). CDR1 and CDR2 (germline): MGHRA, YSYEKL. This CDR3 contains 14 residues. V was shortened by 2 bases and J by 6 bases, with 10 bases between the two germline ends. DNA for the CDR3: TGCGCCAGCAGCCAATTACAGGGCCCCGGGGAGCTGTTTTTT. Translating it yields CASSQLQGPGELFF.

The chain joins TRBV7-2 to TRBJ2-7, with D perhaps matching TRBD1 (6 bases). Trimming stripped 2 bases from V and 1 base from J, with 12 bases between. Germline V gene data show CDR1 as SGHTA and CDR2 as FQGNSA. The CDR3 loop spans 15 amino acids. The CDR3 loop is CASSLNQGISYEQYF. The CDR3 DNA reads TGTGCCAGCAGCTTAAACCAGGGGATATCCTACGAGCAGTACTTC.

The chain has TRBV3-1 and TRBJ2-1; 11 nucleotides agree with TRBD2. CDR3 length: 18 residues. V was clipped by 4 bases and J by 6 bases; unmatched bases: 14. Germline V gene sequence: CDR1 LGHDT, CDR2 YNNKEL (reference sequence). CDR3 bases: TGTGCCAGCAGCCCCTCCCCCTTTGTAGCGGGGGGGGTCAATGAGCAGTTCTTC. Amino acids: CASSPSPFVAGGVNEQFF.

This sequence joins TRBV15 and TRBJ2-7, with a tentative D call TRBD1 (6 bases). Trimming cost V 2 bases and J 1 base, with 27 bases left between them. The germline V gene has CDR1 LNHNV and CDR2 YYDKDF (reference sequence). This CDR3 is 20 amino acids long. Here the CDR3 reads CATSRTRDKGHESGSYEQYF. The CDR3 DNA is TGTGCCACCAGCAGAACACGGGACAAGGGGCACGAATCTGGTTCCTACGAGCAGTACTTC.

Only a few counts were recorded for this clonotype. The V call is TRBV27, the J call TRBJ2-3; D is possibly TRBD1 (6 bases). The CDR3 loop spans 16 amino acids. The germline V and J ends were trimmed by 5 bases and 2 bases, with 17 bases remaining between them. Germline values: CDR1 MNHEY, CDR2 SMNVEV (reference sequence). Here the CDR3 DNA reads TGTGCCAGCAGTCCATCCCCAGGGGCTTACACAGATACGCAGTATTTT. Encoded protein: CASSPSPGAYTDTQYF.

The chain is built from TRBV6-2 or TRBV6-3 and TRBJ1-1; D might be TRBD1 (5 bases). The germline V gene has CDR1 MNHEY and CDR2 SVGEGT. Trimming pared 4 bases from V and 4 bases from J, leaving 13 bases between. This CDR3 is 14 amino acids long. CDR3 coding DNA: TGTGCCAGCAGTTCAAGACAGTCGCCCACTGAAGCTTTCTTT. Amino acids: CASSSRQSPTEAFF.

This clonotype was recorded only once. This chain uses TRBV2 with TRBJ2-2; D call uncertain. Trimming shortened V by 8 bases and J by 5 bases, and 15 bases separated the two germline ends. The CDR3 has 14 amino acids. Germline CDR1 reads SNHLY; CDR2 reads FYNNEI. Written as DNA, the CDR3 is TGTGCCAGCTTCGGGCCCGGTAATACCGGGGAGCTGTTTTTT. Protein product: CASFGPGNTGELFF.

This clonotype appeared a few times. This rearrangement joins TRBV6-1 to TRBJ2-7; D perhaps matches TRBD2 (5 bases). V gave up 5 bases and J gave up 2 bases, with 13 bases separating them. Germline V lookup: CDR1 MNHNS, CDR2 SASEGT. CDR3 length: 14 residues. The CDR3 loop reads CASSFRGLAYEQYF. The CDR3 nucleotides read TGTGCCAGCAGTTTCCGAGGACTGGCCTACGAGCAGTACTTC.

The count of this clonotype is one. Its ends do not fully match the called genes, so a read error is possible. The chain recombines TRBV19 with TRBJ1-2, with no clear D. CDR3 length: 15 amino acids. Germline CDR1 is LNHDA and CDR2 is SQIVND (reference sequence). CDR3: CVSPRERRPNYGYTF. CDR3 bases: TGTGTCAGTCCTAGGGAGAGAAGACCTAACTATGGCTACACCTTC. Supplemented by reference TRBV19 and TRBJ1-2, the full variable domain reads DGGITQSPKYLFRKEGQNVTLSCEQNLNHDAMYWYRQDPGQGLRLIYYSQIVNDFQKGDIAEGYSVSREKKESFPLTVTSAQKNPTAFYLCVSPRERRPNYGYTFGSGTRLTVV.

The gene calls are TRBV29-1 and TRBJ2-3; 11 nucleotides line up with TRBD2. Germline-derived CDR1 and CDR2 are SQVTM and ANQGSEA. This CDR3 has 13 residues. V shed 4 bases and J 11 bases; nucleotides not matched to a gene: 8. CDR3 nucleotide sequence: TGCAGCGTTGTGCTAGCGGGGGGTGTGGGGCAGTATTTT. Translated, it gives CSVVLAGGVGQYF.

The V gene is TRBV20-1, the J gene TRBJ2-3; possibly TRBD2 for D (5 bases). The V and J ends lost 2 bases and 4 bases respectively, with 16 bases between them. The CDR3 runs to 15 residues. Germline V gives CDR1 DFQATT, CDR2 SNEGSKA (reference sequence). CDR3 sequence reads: CSARPRGSLPDTQYF. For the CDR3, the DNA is TGCAGTGCTAGACCTCGTGGGAGTCTTCCAGATACGCAGTATTTT.

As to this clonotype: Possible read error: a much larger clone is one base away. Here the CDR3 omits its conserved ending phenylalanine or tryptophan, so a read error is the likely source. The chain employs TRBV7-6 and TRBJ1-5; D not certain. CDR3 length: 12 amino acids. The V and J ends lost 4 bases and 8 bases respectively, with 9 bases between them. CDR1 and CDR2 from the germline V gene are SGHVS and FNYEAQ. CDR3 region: CASSSGFEPQHY. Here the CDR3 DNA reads TGTGCCAGCAGCTCCGGTTTTGAGCCCCAGCATTAT.

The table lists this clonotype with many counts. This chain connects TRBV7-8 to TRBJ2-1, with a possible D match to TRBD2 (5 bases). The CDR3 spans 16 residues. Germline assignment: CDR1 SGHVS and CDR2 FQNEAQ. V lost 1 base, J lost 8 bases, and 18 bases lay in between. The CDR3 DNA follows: TGTGCCAGCAGCTTAGTGTTCACGGGATTCGAGGATGAGCAGTTCTTC. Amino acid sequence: CASSLVFTGFEDEQFF. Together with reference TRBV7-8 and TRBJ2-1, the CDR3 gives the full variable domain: GAGVSQSPRYKVAKRGQDVALRCDPISGHVSLFWYQQALGQGPEFLTYFQNEAQLDKSGLPSDRFFAERPEGSVSTLKIQRTQQEDSAVYLCASSLVFTGFEDEQFFGPGTRLTVL.

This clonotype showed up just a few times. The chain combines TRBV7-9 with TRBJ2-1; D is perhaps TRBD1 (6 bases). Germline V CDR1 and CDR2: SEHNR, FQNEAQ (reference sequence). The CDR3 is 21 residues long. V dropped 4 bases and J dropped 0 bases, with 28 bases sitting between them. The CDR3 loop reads CASSSLYREQGGRVSYNEQFF. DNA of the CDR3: TGTGCCAGCAGCTCCCTTTATCGGGAACAAGGGGGTCGAGTCTCCTACAATGAGCAGTTCTTC.

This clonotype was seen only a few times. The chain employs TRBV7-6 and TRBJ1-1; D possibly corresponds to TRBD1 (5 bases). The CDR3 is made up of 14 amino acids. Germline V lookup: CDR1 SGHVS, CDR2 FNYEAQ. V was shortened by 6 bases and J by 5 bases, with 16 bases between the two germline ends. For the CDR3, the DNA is TGTGCCAGCAGGGCCGGGCAGGGTTATACTGAAGCTTTCTTT. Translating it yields CASRAGQGYTEAFF.

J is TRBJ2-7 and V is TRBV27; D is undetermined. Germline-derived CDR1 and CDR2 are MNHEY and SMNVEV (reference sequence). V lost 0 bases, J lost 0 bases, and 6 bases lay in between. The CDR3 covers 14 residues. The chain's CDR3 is CASSLSSNSYEQYF. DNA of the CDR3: TGTGCCAGCAGTTTATCTAGCAACTCCTACGAGCAGTACTTC.

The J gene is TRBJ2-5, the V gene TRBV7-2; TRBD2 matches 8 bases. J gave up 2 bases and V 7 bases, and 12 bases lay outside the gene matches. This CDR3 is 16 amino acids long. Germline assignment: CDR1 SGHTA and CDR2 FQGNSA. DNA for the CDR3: TGTGCCAGCACTCAGGGCGGCGGGGGGCTGCAAGAGACCCAGTACTTC. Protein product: CASTQGGGGLQETQYF.

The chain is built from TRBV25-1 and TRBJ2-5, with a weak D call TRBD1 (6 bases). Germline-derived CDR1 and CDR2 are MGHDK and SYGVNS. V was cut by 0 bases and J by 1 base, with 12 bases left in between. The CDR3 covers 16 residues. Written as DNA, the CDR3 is TGTGCCAGCAGTGAATATGGCCAGGGGCTCCAAGAGACCCAGTACTTC. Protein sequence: CASSEYGQGLQETQYF.

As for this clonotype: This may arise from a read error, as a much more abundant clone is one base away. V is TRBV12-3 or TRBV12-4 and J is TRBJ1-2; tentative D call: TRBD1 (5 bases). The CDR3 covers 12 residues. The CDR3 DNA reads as TGTGCCAACAGTCCAGGGAGATATGGCTACACCTTC. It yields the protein CANSPGRYGYTF.